The next 32 T cell receptor beta chains were all read from a single sample in a study of blood T cell repertoires in COVID-19. TCRdb's table, derived via immunoSEQ multiplex PCR, lists solely in-frame clones and lacks some. The repertoire holds 90,000 to 140,000 clones, with about 76% as singletons. Sequencing was performed on peripheral blood. These receptors were taken from an elderly man with acute or convalescent COVID-19.

The chain links TRBV4-1 to TRBJ2-5; 12 bases are a match to TRBD2. The germline V gene has CDR1 MGHRA and CDR2 YSYEKL. The CDR3 totals 18 residues. Unmatched junction bases numbered 8, after V lost 0 bases and J lost 3 bases. The CDR3 loop is CASSQERLAGANKETQYF. DNA of the CDR3: TGCGCCAGCAGCCAAGAAAGACTAGCGGGAGCTAATAAAGAGACCCAGTACTTC.

The V call is TRBV3-1 (or the pseudogene TRBV3-2), the J call TRBJ2-2; 10 positions match TRBD1. Germline assignment: CDR1 LGHDT and CDR2 YNNKEL (reference sequence). V dropped 4 bases and J dropped 5; count of bases not matched to a gene: 7. This CDR3 is built from 16 residues. The CDR3 spells CASSPTGTGETGELFF. The CDR3 DNA follows: TGTGCCAGCAGCCCTACCGGGACAGGGGAGACCGGGGAGCTGTTTTTT.

The chain recombines TRBV28 with TRBJ2-7; 9 nucleotides agree with TRBD1. The CDR3 consists of 14 residues. Germline CDR1 and CDR2: MDHEN and SYDVKM. V lost 2 bases, J lost 5 bases, and 4 bases stayed unmatched. CDR3 residues: CASSLTGQGHEQYF. The DNA for the CDR3 is TGTGCCAGCAGTTTAACGGGACAGGGCCACGAGCAGTACTTC. Together with reference TRBV28 and TRBJ2-7, the CDR3 gives the full variable domain: DVKVTQSSRYLVKRTGEKVFLECVQDMDHENMFWYRQDPGLGLRLIYFSYDVKMKEKGDIPEGYSVSREKKERFSLILESASTNQTSMYLCASSLTGQGHEQYFGPGTRLTVT.

This clone was counted once. The genes are TRBV19 and TRBJ1-2, with D perhaps TRBD1 (6 bases). CDR1 and CDR2 (germline): LNHDA, SQIVND (reference sequence). Deletions cut 3 bases from V and 2 bases from J, with 16 bases between. This CDR3 has 16 residues. DNA for the CDR3: TGTGCCAGTAGTATTAGGGTGGGGGCCGTGAACTATGGCTACACCTTC. Amino acids: CASSIRVGAVNYGYTF.

This sequence joins TRBV19 and TRBJ1-2; D is unresolved. Germline lookup yields CDR1 LNHDA and CDR2 SQIVND (reference sequence). V was shortened by 0 bases and J by 3 bases, with 8 bases between the two germline ends. CDR3 length: 14 residues. The CDR3 coding sequence is TGTGCCAGTAGTATAGATATGGGAGACTATGGCTACACCTTC. Translation gives CASSIDMGDYGYTF.

The V call is TRBV28, the J call TRBJ1-1; the match to TRBD1 covers 7 bases. The germline CDR1 and CDR2 sequences are MDHEN and SYDVKM. CDR3 size: 14 residues. V gave up 7 bases and J gave up 4 bases; unmatched junction bases: 9. In nucleotides, the CDR3 is TGTGCCAGCACTCTAGCCCAGGGGGTCACTGAAGCTTTCTTT. Its translation: CASTLAQGVTEAFF. The entire variable domain, with the rest obtained from reference TRBV28 and TRBJ1-1, is as follows: DVKVTQSSRYLVKRTGEKVFLECVQDMDHENMFWYRQDPGLGLRLIYFSYDVKMKEKGDIPEGYSVSREKKERFSLILESASTNQTSMYLCASTLAQGVTEAFFGQGTRLTVV.

The chain joins TRBV5-1 to TRBJ2-5, with 7 positions matching TRBD1. The CDR3 contains 15 residues. The germline V gene encodes CDR1 SGHRS and CDR2 YFSETQ. The trim removed 0 bases at V and 4 bases at J, leaving 6 bases unmatched. CDR3 region: CASSLVTGARETQYF. Here the CDR3 DNA reads TGCGCCAGCAGCTTGGTTACAGGGGCGAGAGAGACCCAGTACTTC.

This clone was seen once. The chain carries TRBV7-2 and TRBJ2-7; 7 bases agree with TRBD2. Looked up from germline, CDR1 is SGHTA and CDR2 is FQGNSA. There are 15 residues in the CDR3. After removal of 5 bases from V and 0 bases from J, the junction contained 7 bases not matched to a gene. The DNA for the CDR3 is TGTGCCAGCAGCGAGAGGGGAGGGTACTCCTACGAGCAGTACTTC. Translated, it gives CASSERGGYSYEQYF.

At least ten counts were recorded for this clone. V gene TRBV24-1 combines with J gene TRBJ1-1; no definite D call. Germline CDR1 reads KGHDR; CDR2 reads SFDVKD. V was trimmed by 5 bases and J by 6 bases, leaving 12 bases between them. The CDR3 length is 13 residues. The CDR3 spells CATSALRGSEAFF. The CDR3 DNA is TGTGCCACCAGTGCCTTGAGAGGGTCTGAAGCTTTCTTT.

The genes are TRBV28 and TRBJ2-5; a possible D gene is TRBD1 (6 bases). CDR3 length equals 15 residues. Trimming shortened V by 4 bases and J by 4 bases, and 16 bases separated the two germline ends. Germline-derived CDR1 and CDR2 are MDHEN and SYDVKM. CDR3: CASSSFSGTLETQYF. The CDR3 DNA is TGTGCCAGCAGTTCTTTCTCCGGGACACTAGAGACCCAGTACTTC. The whole variable domain, remainder taken from reference TRBV28 and TRBJ2-5, is DVKVTQSSRYLVKRTGEKVFLECVQDMDHENMFWYRQDPGLGLRLIYFSYDVKMKEKGDIPEGYSVSREKKERFSLILESASTNQTSMYLCASSSFSGTLETQYFGPGTRLLVL.

The chain links TRBV7-3 to TRBJ2-1; TRBD2 aligns across 9 bases. This CDR3 contains 16 residues. J was trimmed by 7 bases and V by 1 base; bases with no gene match: 8. CDR1 is SGHTA, CDR2 FQGTGA, per germline. This CDR3 reads CASSLILAGGPNEQFF. In nucleotides, the CDR3 is TGTGCCAGCAGCTTAATCCTCGCGGGAGGGCCGAATGAGCAGTTCTTC.

This clone has just one count. The J gene is TRBJ1-1, the V gene TRBV6-5, with D perhaps TRBD1 (6 bases). The germline gives CDR1 MNHEY, CDR2 SVGAGI. There are 13 residues in the CDR3. V lost 4 bases, J lost 2 bases, and 8 bases lay in between. The CDR3 sequence: CASSSDSNTEAFF. CDR3 DNA sequence: TGTGCCAGCAGTTCGGACAGCAACACTGAAGCTTTCTTT.

The V call is TRBV30, the J call TRBJ1-3, with a tentative D call TRBD1 (6 bases). Per the germline V gene, CDR1 is GTSNPN and CDR2 is SVGIG (reference sequence). The CDR3 covers 14 residues. Deletions cut 0 bases from V and 8 bases from J, with 14 bases between. The CDR3 here is CAWSVLNRVDTIYF. The DNA of the CDR3 is TGTGCCTGGAGTGTACTGAACAGGGTGGACACCATATATTTT.

V gene TRBV11-3 combines with J gene TRBJ2-5; D is perhaps TRBD1 (5 bases). The CDR3 length is 13 residues. Trimming shortened V by 6 bases and J by 1 base, and 9 bases separated the two germline ends. CDR1 and CDR2 (germline): SGHNT, YENEEA. In DNA form, the CDR3 reads TGTGCCAGCAGTAGGACACTCCAAGAGACCCAGTACTTC. Encoded protein: CASSRTLQETQYF. The whole variable domain, remainder taken from reference TRBV11-3 and TRBJ2-5, is EAGVVQSPRYKIIEKKQPVAFWCNPISGHNTLYWYLQNLGQGPELLIRYENEEAVDDSQLPKDRFSAERLKGVDSTLKIQPAELGDSAVYLCASSRTLQETQYFGPGTRLLVL.

This clone was seen only a few times. The V call is TRBV7-9, the J call TRBJ2-7; weak D call: TRBD2 (6 bases). Germline CDR1 and CDR2: SEHNR and FQNEAQ (reference sequence). The CDR3 has 13 residues. The ends were cut back, 4 bases at V and 3 bases at J, with 10 bases in the middle. The CDR3 DNA reads as TGTGCCAGCAGCTCATCCGGGAGCTACGAGCAGTACTTC. This encodes CASSSSGSYEQYF.

The chain links TRBV5-1 to TRBJ2-2, with D possibly matching TRBD1 (6 bases). Per the germline V gene, CDR1 is SGHRS and CDR2 is YFSETQ. The CDR3 has 15 residues. Trimming took off 4 bases at V and 0 bases at J, with 10 bases between the two ends. The CDR3 region is CASSTGTPNTGELFF. CDR3 DNA sequence: TGCGCCAGCAGCACCGGGACACCGAACACCGGGGAGCTGTTTTTT. Supplemented by reference TRBV5-1 and TRBJ2-2, the full variable domain reads KAGVTQTPRYLIKTRGQQVTLSCSPISGHRSVSWYQQTPGQGLQFLFEYFSETQRNKGNFPGRFSGRQFSNSRSEMNVSTLELGDSALYLCASSTGTPNTGELFFGEGSRLTVL.

This sequence joins TRBV5-4 and TRBJ1-1; D unresolved. CDR3 size: 17 residues. Germline V gene data show CDR1 as SGHNT and CDR2 as YYREEE (reference sequence). V was shortened by 1 base and J by 2 bases, with 18 bases between the two germline ends. DNA for the CDR3: TGTGCCAGCAGCTTGTTTAGTGCCCTAGGGAGTAACACTGAAGCTTTCTTT. Its translation is CASSLFSALGSNTEAFF. Full variable domain (missing parts from reference TRBV5-4 and TRBJ1-1): ETGVTQSPTHLIKTRGQQVTLRCSSQSGHNTVSWYQQALGQGPQFIFQYYREEENGRGNFPPRFSGLQFPNYSSELNVNALELDDSALYLCASSLFSALGSNTEAFFGQGTRLTVV.

This clone has just one count. The V call is TRBV18, the J call TRBJ2-4; D unclear. V dropped 3 bases and J dropped 0 bases, with 12 bases sitting between them. Germline loops: CDR1 KGHSH, CDR2 LQKENI. This CDR3 has 16 amino acids. DNA of the CDR3: TGTGCCAGCTCACCTCCCGGCGGCCTAGCCAAAAACATTCAGTACTTC. Translating it yields CASSPPGGLAKNIQYF.

This chain connects TRBV28 to TRBJ1-4, with D hard to call. The V gene's germline CDR1 is MDHEN and CDR2 SYDVKM. The V and J ends lost 6 bases and 12 bases respectively, with 20 bases between them. The CDR3 runs 14 residues. CDR3 sequence: CASSPDGRVTELFF. The CDR3 DNA follows: TGTGCCAGCAGCCCCGACGGGCGGGTGACGGAACTGTTTTTT.

This rearrangement joins TRBV20-1 to TRBJ1-1; no firm D call. The germline V gene encodes CDR1 DFQATT and CDR2 SNEGSKA (reference sequence). Trimming left V 8 bases short and J 1 base short, with 5 bases between. The CDR3 covers 10 residues. As DNA, the CDR3 is TGCAGTCCCTGGAACACTGAAGCTTTCTTT. Encoded protein: CSPWNTEAFF.

The rearrangement links TRBV5-1 to TRBJ1-2; D call uncertain. Germline loops: CDR1 SGHRS, CDR2 YFSETQ. The CDR3 is made up of 13 amino acids. V was clipped by 4 bases and J by 1 base, with 8 bases between them. CDR3 sequence reads: CASSDGINYGYTF. CDR3 sequence (DNA): TGCGCCAGCAGCGACGGGATTAACTATGGCTACACCTTC.

The rearrangement links TRBV6-2 or TRBV6-3 to TRBJ1-4; 9 nucleotides agree with TRBD1. The length of the CDR3 is 15 residues. V trimming: 4 bases; J trimming: 8 bases; junction bases outside the gene matches: 8. Germline loops: CDR1 MNHEY, CDR2 SVGEGT. CDR3 amino acids: CASSSYGTGKEKLFF. The CDR3 nucleotides read TGTGCCAGCAGTTCCTACGGGACAGGGAAGGAAAAACTGTTTTTT.

The rearrangement joins TRBV29-1 to TRBJ2-1; 9 positions agree with TRBD2. V trimming: 8 bases; J trimming: 1 base; junction bases outside the gene matches: 9. The CDR3 has 15 residues. CDR1 SQVTM and CDR2 ANQGSEA come from the germline V gene. The CDR3 DNA is TGCAGCCCGTTCGGGACTAGCAAATCCTACAATGAGCAGTTCTTC. Protein: CSPFGTSKSYNEQFF.

This chain connects TRBV5-1 to TRBJ2-3; D is perhaps TRBD1 (5 bases). Trimming left V 0 bases short and J 7 bases short, with 9 bases between. This CDR3 is 13 amino acids long. Germline V CDR1 and CDR2: SGHRS, YFSETQ. In DNA, the CDR3 is TGCGCCAGCAGCTTGGAAGGGGTGAATACGCAGTATTTT. Translation: CASSLEGVNTQYF. Drawing the rest from reference TRBV5-1 and TRBJ2-3, the complete variable domain is KAGVTQTPRYLIKTRGQQVTLSCSPISGHRSVSWYQQTPGQGLQFLFEYFSETQRNKGNFPGRFSGRQFSNSRSEMNVSTLELGDSALYLCASSLEGVNTQYFGPGTRLTVL.

The V gene is TRBV27, the J gene TRBJ2-5; tentative D call: TRBD1 (5 bases). Trimming cost V 3 bases and J 5 bases, with 13 bases left between them. The CDR3 spans 14 residues. Germline CDR1 and CDR2: MNHEY and SMNVEV (reference sequence). CDR3 bases: TGTGCCAGCAGTTTTTCACAGGCGGTGGAGACCCAGTACTTC. As protein: CASSFSQAVETQYF.

The chain joins TRBV5-4 to TRBJ1-2, with D possibly TRBD1 on 6 matching bases. Looked up from germline, CDR1 is SGHNT and CDR2 is YYREEE (reference sequence). The CDR3 is made up of 16 amino acids. The germline V and J ends were trimmed by 0 bases and 1 base, with 13 bases remaining between them. This chain's CDR3 is CASSLGGGRLNYGYTF. In DNA, the CDR3 is TGTGCCAGCAGCTTGGGGGGGGGCAGGCTTAACTATGGCTACACCTTC.

CDR3 loop: CASSLWQYNEQFF. The CDR3 DNA sequence: TGTGCCAGCAGTTTGTGGCAGTACAATGAGCAGTTCTTC. This rearrangement joins TRBV28 to TRBJ2-1; D is unclear. The V gene lost 3 bases and the J gene lost 4 bases, with 7 bases spanning the gap. CDR3 length equals 13 residues. Germline CDR1 MDHEN, CDR2 SYDVKM.

The chain couples TRBV5-1 to TRBJ2-5; 8 nucleotides match TRBD2. From germline, CDR1 is SGHRS and CDR2 YFSETQ. V trimming: 0 bases; J trimming: 5 bases; junction bases outside the gene matches: 6. The length of the CDR3 is 15 residues. The CDR3 coding sequence is TGCGCCAGCAGCTTGGAGGGGACTAGTGGGGAGACCCAGTACTTC. This sequence encodes CASSLEGTSGETQYF.

For the CDR3, the DNA is TGCGCCAGCAGCCCAGGACAGGGAAAGGAGACCCAGTACTTC. This sequence encodes CASSPGQGKETQYF. The rearrangement uses TRBV4-1 and TRBJ2-5, with 8 bases that match TRBD1. CDR3 length equals 14 residues. The ends lost 4 bases at V and 5 bases at J; junction bases unmatched: 6. Germline V gene lookup returns CDR1 MGHRA and CDR2 YSYEKL.

The chain combines TRBV5-4 with TRBJ1-2; 7 bases map to TRBD1. J lost 5 bases, V lost 5 bases, and 12 bases had no gene match. The CDR3 has 15 amino acids. The germline gives CDR1 SGHNT, CDR2 YYREEE (reference sequence). CDR3 residues: CASSPTIGQEYGYTF. In DNA, the CDR3 is TGTGCCAGCAGTCCGACCATCGGACAGGAGTATGGCTACACCTTC.

Turning to this clone: Other DNA sequences within the sample encode an identical CDR3. The chain joins TRBV5-1 to TRBJ2-5; D gene uncertain. CDR1 and CDR2 (germline): SGHRS, YFSETQ. Trimming shortened V by 0 bases and J by 3 bases, and 6 bases separated the two germline ends. This CDR3 contains 13 residues. The CDR3, as DNA: TGCGCCAGCAGCTTGGGTGTAGAAGAGACCCAGTACTTC. Its translation: CASSLGVEETQYF.

V is TRBV28 and J is TRBJ2-3, with a tentative D call TRBD1 (7 bases). The CDR3 extends over 15 amino acids. V was trimmed by 7 bases and J by 4 bases, leaving 18 bases between them. CDR1 and CDR2 from the germline V gene are MDHEN and SYDVKM. This chain's CDR3 is CASTTPSGGPDTQYF. For the CDR3, the DNA is TGTGCCAGCACTACTCCCTCAGGGGGGCCAGATACGCAGTATTTT.